The 13 T cell receptor beta chains in this list originate from one sample, sequenced in a study of blood T cell repertoires in COVID-19. TCRdb's table, derived via immunoSEQ multiplex PCR, lists solely in-frame clones and lacks some. Of 84,000 or so clones listed, around four fifths are singletons. Sequencing used peripheral blood. These receptors were taken from a woman in her 70s with active or convalescent COVID-19.

The CDR3 nucleotides read TGTGCCAGCAGCTCAAAAGAGACCCAGTACTTC. This codes for CASSSKETQYF. The chain has TRBV11-1 and TRBJ2-5, with no clear D. Germline V lookup: CDR1 SGHAT, CDR2 FQDESV (reference sequence). Trimming removed 4 bases from V and 3 bases from J, with 3 bases in between. This CDR3 contains 11 residues. Using reference TRBV11-1 and TRBJ2-5 for the parts outside the CDR3, the full variable domain is EAEVAQSPRYKITEKSQAVAFWCDPISGHATLYWYRQILGQGPELLVQFQDESVVDDSQLPKDRFSAERLKGVDSTLKIQPAELGDSAMYLCASSSKETQYFGPGTRLLVL.

This chain connects TRBV7-8 to TRBJ1-2; no firm D call. The germline V gene encodes CDR1 SGHVS and CDR2 FQNEAQ. The CDR3 spans 14 residues. V shed 7 bases and J shed 8 bases, with 20 bases lying between them. DNA of the CDR3: TGTGCCAGCAAACGCACCCTCCTCGGGGAAGGCTACACCTTC. Residues: CASKRTLLGEGYTF.

The CDR3 DNA reads TGTGCCAGCAGCAAAGCGACCGGTCAGGCCCTCCACTTT. Amino acid sequence: CASSKATGQALHF. The chain carries TRBV21-1 and TRBJ1-6; the table gives TRBD1 as D, unverified against the DNA. TRBV21-1 is flagged as a pseudogene. The CDR3 loop spans 13 amino acids.

The gene calls are TRBV4-3 and TRBJ1-1; TRBD1 aligns across 7 bases. The CDR3 loop spans 14 amino acids. V shed 0 bases and J 11 bases; nucleotides not matched to a gene: 9. Per germline, CDR1 LGHNA and CDR2 YSLEER. DNA of the CDR3: TGCGCCAGCAGCCAAGATTACAGGGGTTCATCCGCTTTCTTT. Its protein product is CASSQDYRGSSAFF.

In this sample, this clone turned up a few times. The chain links TRBV29-1 to TRBJ2-1, with D unclear. Germline CDR1 is SQVTM and CDR2 is ANQGSEA. This CDR3 contains 14 residues. Trimming took 7 bases from V and 6 from J, leaving 19 bases between them. CDR3 in amino acids: CSAKRSAMGNEQFF. CDR3 coding DNA: TGCAGCGCCAAGAGGTCCGCCATGGGCAATGAGCAGTTCTTC.

The chain has TRBV6-5 and TRBJ1-4; D gene ambiguous. The CDR3 extends over 14 amino acids. Germline CDR1 is MNHEY and CDR2 is SVGAGI. With 6 bases removed from V and 0 bases from J, the gap between germline ends came to 8 bases. Written as DNA, the CDR3 is TGTGCCAGCAGCCCCGTATCAACTAATGAAAAACTGTTTTTT. This translates into CASSPVSTNEKLFF.

The chain employs TRBV4-2 and TRBJ2-5; 10 bases are shared with TRBD2. V was clipped by 4 bases and J by 5 bases; unmatched bases: 10. The CDR3 contains 16 residues. Germline V gives CDR1 LGHNA, CDR2 YNFKEQ. The CDR3 DNA follows: TGTGCCAGCAGCCCCCCCCCAGCGGGGGGGCCGGAGACCCAGTACTTC. Amino acids: CASSPPPAGGPETQYF.

The V call is TRBV28, the J call TRBJ1-3, with a weak D call TRBD1 (6 bases). This CDR3 contains 15 residues. Germline values: CDR1 MDHEN, CDR2 SYDVKM. V lost 5 bases to trimming and J lost 3 bases, with 14 bases between them. The DNA of the CDR3 is TGTGCCAGCAGTACAACAGGGCGCGATGGAAACACCATATATTTT. Amino acids: CASSTTGRDGNTIYF. The variable domain in full, with the rest retrieved from reference TRBV28 and TRBJ1-3, is DVKVTQSSRYLVKRTGEKVFLECVQDMDHENMFWYRQDPGLGLRLIYFSYDVKMKEKGDIPEGYSVSREKKERFSLILESASTNQTSMYLCASSTTGRDGNTIYFGEGSWLTVV.

V is TRBV15 and J is TRBJ1-5, with 10 bases lining up with TRBD1. With 5 bases clipped from V and 2 bases from J, the junction kept 21 bases outside the gene matches. In germline, CDR1 is LNHNV, CDR2 YYDKDF (reference sequence). This CDR3 comprises 21 residues. CDR3 nucleotides: TGTGCCACCAGCCCCACCTTTTCCGGGACAGGGGCCATTGGCGGCAATCAGCCCCAGCATTTT. It encodes CATSPTFSGTGAIGGNQPQHF.

This clone has a handful of counts. Written as DNA, the CDR3 is TGTGCCAGCAGTACCCATGGGACAGGGGGCGAGGGTGAAGCTTTCTTT. Translated, it gives CASSTHGTGGEGEAFF. This chain uses TRBV3-1 (or the pseudogene TRBV3-2) with TRBJ1-1; 12 nucleotides align to TRBD1. The germline V gene encodes CDR1 LGHDT and CDR2 YNNKEL (reference sequence). The trim removed 6 bases at V and 7 bases at J, leaving 12 bases unmatched. CDR3 length: 16 amino acids.

The V gene is TRBV2, the J gene TRBJ2-7; 7 nucleotides line up with TRBD1. There are 14 residues in the CDR3. Unmatched junction bases numbered 5, after V lost 4 bases and J lost 2 bases. Germline CDR1 reads SNHLY; CDR2 reads FYNNEI. In DNA, the CDR3 is TGTGCCAGCAGTGGCTTAGGGGGCCCCTACGAGCAGTACTTC. Protein product: CASSGLGGPYEQYF.

The J gene is TRBJ2-3, the V gene TRBV7-2; TRBD2 aligns across 9 bases. Germline-derived CDR1 and CDR2 are SGHTA and FQGNSA. The CDR3 covers 17 residues. The junction had 5 bases not matched to a gene; V was cut back by 1 base and J by 0 bases. CDR3 nucleotides: TGTGCCAGCAGCTTAGAACTAGCGGGCCCTAGCACAGATACGCAGTATTTT. Translation gives CASSLELAGPSTDTQYF.

The chain is built from TRBV15 and TRBJ2-5; D is unclear. Looked up from germline, CDR1 is LNHNV and CDR2 is YYDKDF (reference sequence). The ends were cut back, 0 bases at V and 1 base at J, with 6 bases in the middle. The CDR3 has 14 amino acids. This chain's CDR3 is CATSRDSVQETQYF. DNA of the CDR3: TGTGCCACCAGCAGAGATTCCGTCCAAGAGACCCAGTACTTC.